This T cell receptor beta chain was found in a study of blood T cells in healthy people across ages (dated by TCRdb to between 2015 and 2017). Background on the whole study: In model experiments, template switching captured about one uniquely barcoded TCR beta cDNA molecule for every two T cells. Using deep sequencing normalized with unique cDNA molecular identifiers, the study measured how TCR beta repertoire diversity changes with age. Donors were grouped into four age groups: young (average roughly 17 years), middle-aged (39), aged (about 60) and long-lived (approximately 78). To avoid experimental bias, donors of different ages were spread randomly across the sequencing lanes. The study analyzed two additional independent replicas of 1 million unique cDNA reads from the same blood draw for two donors, one aged 18 to 30 and one aged 80 or older. What the research found in general, with its limitations: Observed TCR beta diversity per million T cells fell roughly linearly with age, and a significant reduction was already apparent by age around 40. Observed TCR beta diversity correlated strongly with the percentage of naive T cells measured by flow cytometry. Bulk unsorted PBMC profiling prevented conclusive comparison of naive and antigen-experienced compartments. The long-lived group showed more naive CD4+ T cells, fewer expanded clones and increased TCR diversity than the aged group, suggesting age selection. Estimates of total diversity from one million sequenced T cells were regarded as lower bounds and underestimates. Donor CMV infection status was unknown, potentially confounding age-related changes in expanded clonotypes.

Donors were 39 systemically healthy Caucasian individuals from Russia aged roughly 6 to 90 years. Each donor gave about 11 milliliters of peripheral blood, drawn into EDTA-treated Vacutainer tubes. PBMCs were isolated by Ficoll-Paque density-gradient centrifugation, with at least 6.5 million obtained per sample. Total RNA was extracted from PBMCs with Trizol reagent, with at least 6 micrograms obtained per sample. Naive CD45RAhigh/CD27high T cell percentages were measured by flow cytometry on a PBMC aliquot from every donor. The method behind the library was 5' RACE. Reads for this sample came from an Illumina HiSeq 2500. A second 7 to 11 cycle PCR used a sample-barcoded 5' primer and a J-beta primer mix. Each TCR beta cDNA molecule received a unique molecular identifier from a template-switch 5' adaptor carrying 12 random nucleotides. Each sample yielded at least 2.5 million CDR3-containing paired-end reads. First-strand cDNA synthesis was performed from all RNA using the Mint cDNA synthesis kit, with priming by a TRBC-specific oligonucleotide. All cDNA was treated with uracil-DNA glycosylase and then went through a first 18-cycle PCR with the universal primers M1SS and BC2_uni_R. For the original study's pipeline: Each sample was normalized by randomly selecting 1 million high-quality reads, each carrying a distinct molecular identifier. Instead of being binned into consensus sequences, reads with shared molecular identifiers were discarded. MiTCR, set to a Q25 quality threshold and the strictest error-elimination algorithm, was used for CDR3 identification, clonotype clustering and error correction. A nonparametric unseen species model with Euler transformation was used to estimate a lower bound on total TCR beta diversity. TCRdb's own reprocessing of the public reads used fastp at Q25 and MiXCR and kept productive beta chains. Every entry covers one CDR3 protein and lists the most common genes and DNA from its rows. The V and J calls follow TCRdb's processing rather than the paper's. The sample yields about 800,000 distinct CDR3 sequences; 46% were counted once. Together, the top ten hold 15% to 20% of the sample.

V is shortened by 8 bases, J by 2 bases, and the region joining them spans 13 bases. There are 13 amino acids in the CDR3, from cysteine to phenylalanine inclusive. Only the CDR3 region is kept as DNA, spanning 39 bases read in frame from base 1. The germline V gene encodes CDR1 ENHRY and CDR2 SYGVKD. The sample holds many counts of this clonotype. No cognate antigen has been identified for it. No base-level quality is on record; no much larger clone is a single base apart. This TCR came from an elderly man in good health. The chain employs TRBV10-3 and TRBJ2-7, with TRBD2 tentatively as D gene (5 bases match). The sequencing input was blood. The sequenced DNA: TGTGCCATCTGTCGGGAAAGGGCCTACGAGCAGTACTTC. It is translated as CAICRERAYEQYF.